This section outlines one T cell receptor (beta chain) sequence together with its context. This sample is part of a study of blood T cell repertoires in COVID-19. This CDR3 has 13 amino acids. The V end was cut by 4 bases, the J end by 4 bases, with 8 bases between. Germline-derived CDR1 and CDR2 are SEHNR and FQNEAQ (reference sequence). Clones were read by immunoSEQ multiplex PCR, and TCRdb kept only the in-frame ones, dropping some. The data show 150,000 to 200,000 clones, roughly 87% seen once. This sequence originates from a woman aged 60-75 years with COVID-19, enrolled during active disease. Sequencing was performed on peripheral blood. The rearrangement links TRBV7-9 to TRBJ1-5; tentatively, D is TRBD1 (6 bases). This CDR3 reads CASSSTGNQPQHF. CDR3 nucleotide sequence: TGTGCCAGCAGCTCAACAGGGAATCAGCCCCAGCATTTT.